These 4 T cell receptor beta chains came from one sample sequenced in a study of blood T cells in healthy people across ages. A second PCR, run for about 7 to 11 cycles, used a sample-barcoded 5' primer plus a J-beta primer mix. A single record per CDR3 protein comes from TCRdb applying MiXCR to the 5' RACE reads. This table has around 940,000 distinct CDR3 sequences, roughly 50% appearing once. The sequencing input was blood. Receptors were obtained from a woman aged 55-70 years in good health.

At least ten counts were recorded for this clonotype. This chain joins TRBV2 and TRBJ1-1, with D maybe TRBD1 (5 bases). This CDR3 is 14 amino acids long. Trimming pared 5 bases from V and 4 bases from J, leaving 14 bases between. Germline V gene data show CDR1 as SNHLY and CDR2 as FYNNEI. The CDR3 reads CASSFAQGGTEAFF. The CDR3 coding sequence is TGTGCCAGCAGTTTCGCCCAGGGAGGCACTGAAGCTTTCTTT.

The chain has TRBV27 and TRBJ2-5; 7 bases line up with TRBD2. CDR3 length: 12 residues. Trimming at V came to 6 bases and at J to 11 bases, leaving 9 bases not matched to a gene. The germline V gene has CDR1 MNHEY and CDR2 SMNVEV (reference sequence). The CDR3 region has the DNA TGTGCCAGCAGCCATGGGGGGGGTGAGCAGTACTTC. It encodes CASSHGGGEQYF.

The V gene is TRBV27, the J gene TRBJ2-1; 10 bases map to TRBD1. The V segment lost 6 bases and the J segment 2 bases; nucleotides outside the gene matches: 4. The CDR3 length is 15 residues. CDR1 is MNHEY, CDR2 SMNVEV, per germline (reference sequence). The CDR3 reads CASRPGTGAYNEQFF. DNA of the CDR3: TGTGCCAGCAGACCCGGGACAGGGGCCTACAATGAGCAGTTCTTC.

This clonotype was seen only a few times. V is TRBV4-1 and J is TRBJ2-4; a weak D match, TRBD2 (7 bases). Germline V CDR1 and CDR2: MGHRA, YSYEKL. This CDR3 is built from 19 residues. Trimming removed 0 bases from V and 0 bases from J, with 18 bases in between. In nucleotides, the CDR3 is TGCGCCAGCAGCCAAGATTTGCCATTGCGGGGGCTAGCCAAAAACATTCAGTACTTC. This codes for CASSQDLPLRGLAKNIQYF.